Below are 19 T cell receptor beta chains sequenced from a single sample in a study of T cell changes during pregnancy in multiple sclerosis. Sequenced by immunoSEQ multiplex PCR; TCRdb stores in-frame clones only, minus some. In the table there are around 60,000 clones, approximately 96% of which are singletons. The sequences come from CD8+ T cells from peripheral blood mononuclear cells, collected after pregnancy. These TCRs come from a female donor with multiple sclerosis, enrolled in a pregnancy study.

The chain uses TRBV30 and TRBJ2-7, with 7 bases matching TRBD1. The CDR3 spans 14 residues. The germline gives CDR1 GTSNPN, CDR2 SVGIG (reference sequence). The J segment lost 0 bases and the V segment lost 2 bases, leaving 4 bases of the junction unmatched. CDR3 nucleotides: TGTGCCTGGAGTCGGGACAGTGCCTCCTACGAGCAGTACTTC. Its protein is CAWSRDSASYEQYF.

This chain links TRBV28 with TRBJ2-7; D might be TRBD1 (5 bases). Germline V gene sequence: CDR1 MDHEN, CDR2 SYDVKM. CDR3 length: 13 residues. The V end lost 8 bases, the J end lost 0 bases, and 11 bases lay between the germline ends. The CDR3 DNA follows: TGTGCCAGCCAGGGTCTTTTCTCCTACGAGCAGTACTTC. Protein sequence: CASQGLFSYEQYF.

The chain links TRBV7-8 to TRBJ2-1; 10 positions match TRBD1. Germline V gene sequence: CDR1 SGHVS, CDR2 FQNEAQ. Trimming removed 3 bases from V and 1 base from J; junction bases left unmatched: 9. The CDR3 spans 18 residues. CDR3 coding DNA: TGTGCCAGCAGCTTGCACCGGGACAGGGGTCAGTCCTACAATGAGCAGTTCTTC. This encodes CASSLHRDRGQSYNEQFF.

This CDR3 reads CASSEAGLAPAGELFF. Written as DNA, the CDR3 is TGTGCCAGCAGTGAAGCCGGACTAGCGCCCGCCGGGGAGCTGTTTTTT. This chain joins TRBV28 and TRBJ2-2, with 9 positions matching TRBD2. There are 16 residues in the CDR3. Germline loops: CDR1 MDHEN, CDR2 SYDVKM. J gave up 6 bases and V 5 bases, and 10 bases lay outside the gene matches.

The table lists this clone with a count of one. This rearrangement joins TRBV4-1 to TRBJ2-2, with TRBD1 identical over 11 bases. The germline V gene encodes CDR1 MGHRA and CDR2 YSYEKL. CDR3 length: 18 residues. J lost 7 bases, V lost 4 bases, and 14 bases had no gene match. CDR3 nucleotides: TGCGCCAGCAGCCGTCCTACTATGGACAGGGGGCAGGGCGGGGAGCTGTTTTTT. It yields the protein CASSRPTMDRGQGGELFF.

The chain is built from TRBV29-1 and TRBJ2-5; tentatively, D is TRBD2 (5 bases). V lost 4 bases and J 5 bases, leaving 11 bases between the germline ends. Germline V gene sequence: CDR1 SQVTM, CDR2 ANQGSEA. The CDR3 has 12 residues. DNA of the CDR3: TGCAGCGTTGGGGTGGACTGGGAGACCCAGTACTTC. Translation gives CSVGVDWETQYF.

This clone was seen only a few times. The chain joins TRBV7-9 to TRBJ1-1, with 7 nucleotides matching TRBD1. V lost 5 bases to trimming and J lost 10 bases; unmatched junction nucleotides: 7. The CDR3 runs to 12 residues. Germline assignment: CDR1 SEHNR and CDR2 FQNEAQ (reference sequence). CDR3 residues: CASSRTGGRAFF. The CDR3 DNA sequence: TGTGCCAGCAGCAGGACAGGTGGCCGAGCTTTCTTT.

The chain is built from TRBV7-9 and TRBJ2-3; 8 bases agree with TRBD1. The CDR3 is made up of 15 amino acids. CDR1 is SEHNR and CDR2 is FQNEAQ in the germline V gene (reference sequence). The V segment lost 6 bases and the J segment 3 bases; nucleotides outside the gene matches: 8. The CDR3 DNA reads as TGTGCCAGCAGTCATCAGGGGGCGCGAACAGATACGCAGTATTTT. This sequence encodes CASSHQGARTDTQYF.

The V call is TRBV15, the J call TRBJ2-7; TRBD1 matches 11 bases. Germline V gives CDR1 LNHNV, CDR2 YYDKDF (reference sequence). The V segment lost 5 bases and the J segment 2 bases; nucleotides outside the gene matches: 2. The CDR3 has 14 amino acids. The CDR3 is CATSEDRGPYEQYF. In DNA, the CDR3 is TGTGCCACCAGCGAGGACAGGGGGCCCTACGAGCAGTACTTC.

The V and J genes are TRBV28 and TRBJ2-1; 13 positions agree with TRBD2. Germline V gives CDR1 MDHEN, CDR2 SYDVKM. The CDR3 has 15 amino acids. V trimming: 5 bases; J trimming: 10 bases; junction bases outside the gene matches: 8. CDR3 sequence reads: CASSDGTSGTSEQFF. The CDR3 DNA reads TGTGCCAGCAGTGACGGGACTAGCGGGACGAGCGAGCAGTTCTTC.

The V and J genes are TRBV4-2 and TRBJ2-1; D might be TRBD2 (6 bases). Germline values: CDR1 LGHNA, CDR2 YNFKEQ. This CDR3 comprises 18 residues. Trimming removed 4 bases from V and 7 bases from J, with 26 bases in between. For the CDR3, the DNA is TGTGCCAGCAGCCCTCGTAGCGGACCGGAGGGAAATGGTAATGAGCAGTTCTTC. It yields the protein CASSPRSGPEGNGNEQFF.

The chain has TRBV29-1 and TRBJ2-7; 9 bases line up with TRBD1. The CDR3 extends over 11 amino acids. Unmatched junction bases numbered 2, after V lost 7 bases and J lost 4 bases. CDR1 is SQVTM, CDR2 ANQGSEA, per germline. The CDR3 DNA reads TGCAGCGGGGGACAGGGTTACGAGCAGTACTTC. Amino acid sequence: CSGGQGYEQYF.

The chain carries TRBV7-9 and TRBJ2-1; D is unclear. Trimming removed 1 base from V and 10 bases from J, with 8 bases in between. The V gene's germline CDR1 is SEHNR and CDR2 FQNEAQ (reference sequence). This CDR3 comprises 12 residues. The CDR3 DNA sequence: TGTGCCAGCAGCTTAGGTCTTCCCGAGCAGTTCTTC. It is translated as CASSLGLPEQFF.

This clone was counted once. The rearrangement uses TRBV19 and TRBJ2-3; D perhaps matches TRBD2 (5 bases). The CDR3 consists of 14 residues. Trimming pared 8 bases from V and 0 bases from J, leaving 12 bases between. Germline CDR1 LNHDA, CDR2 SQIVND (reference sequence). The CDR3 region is CASRFGGSTDTQYF. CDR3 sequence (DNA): TGTGCCAGTCGGTTCGGCGGGAGCACAGATACGCAGTATTTT.

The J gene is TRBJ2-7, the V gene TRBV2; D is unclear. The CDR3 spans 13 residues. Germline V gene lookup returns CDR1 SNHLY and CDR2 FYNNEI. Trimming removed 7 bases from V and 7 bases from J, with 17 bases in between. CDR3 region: CASTPIDALEQYF. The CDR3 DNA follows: TGTGCCAGCACCCCCATAGATGCTCTAGAGCAGTACTTC.

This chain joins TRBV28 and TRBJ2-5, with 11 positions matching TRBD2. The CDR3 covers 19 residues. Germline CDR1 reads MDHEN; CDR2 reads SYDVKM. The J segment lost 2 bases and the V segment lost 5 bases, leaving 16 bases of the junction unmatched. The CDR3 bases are TGTGCCAGCAGTCCTCTACCGGGACTAGCGGAAATCGCTCAAGAGACCCAGTACTTC. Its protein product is CASSPLPGLAEIAQETQYF.

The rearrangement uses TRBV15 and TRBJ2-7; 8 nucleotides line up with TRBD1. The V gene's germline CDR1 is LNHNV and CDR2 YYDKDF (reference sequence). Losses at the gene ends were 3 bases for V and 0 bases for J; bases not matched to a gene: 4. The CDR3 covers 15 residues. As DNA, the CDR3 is TGTGCCACCAGCAGGGGACAGGCCCTCTCCTACGAGCAGTACTTC. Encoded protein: CATSRGQALSYEQYF.

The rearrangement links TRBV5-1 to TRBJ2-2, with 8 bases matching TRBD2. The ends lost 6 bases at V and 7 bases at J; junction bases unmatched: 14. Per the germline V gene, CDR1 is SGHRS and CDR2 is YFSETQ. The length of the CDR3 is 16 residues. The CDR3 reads CASTPGREVIIGELFF. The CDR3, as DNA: TGCGCCAGCACCCCGGGGCGGGAGGTCATCATCGGGGAGCTGTTTTTT.

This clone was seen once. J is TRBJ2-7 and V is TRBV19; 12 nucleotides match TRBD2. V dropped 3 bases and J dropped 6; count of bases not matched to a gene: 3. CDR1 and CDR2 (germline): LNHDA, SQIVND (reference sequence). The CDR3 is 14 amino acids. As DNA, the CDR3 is TGTGCCAGTAGTATTCTGACTAGCGGGAGCGAGCAGTACTTC. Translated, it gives CASSILTSGSEQYF.